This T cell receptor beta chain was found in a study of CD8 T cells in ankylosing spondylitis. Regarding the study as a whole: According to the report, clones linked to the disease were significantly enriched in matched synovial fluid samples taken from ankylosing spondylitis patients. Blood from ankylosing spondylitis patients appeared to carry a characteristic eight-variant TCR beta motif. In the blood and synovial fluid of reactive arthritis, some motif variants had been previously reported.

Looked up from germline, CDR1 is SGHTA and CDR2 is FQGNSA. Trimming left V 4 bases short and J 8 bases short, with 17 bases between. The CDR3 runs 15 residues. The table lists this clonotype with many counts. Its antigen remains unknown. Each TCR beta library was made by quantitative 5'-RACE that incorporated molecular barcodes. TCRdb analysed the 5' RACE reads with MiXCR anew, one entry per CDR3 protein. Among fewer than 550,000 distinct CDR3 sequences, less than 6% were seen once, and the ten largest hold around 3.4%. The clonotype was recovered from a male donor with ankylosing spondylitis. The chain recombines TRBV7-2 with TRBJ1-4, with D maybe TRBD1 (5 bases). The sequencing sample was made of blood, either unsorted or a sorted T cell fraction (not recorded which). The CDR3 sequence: CASSSPGGVREKLFF. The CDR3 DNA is TGTGCCAGCAGCTCCCCGGGAGGGGTGAGGGAAAAACTGTTTTTT.